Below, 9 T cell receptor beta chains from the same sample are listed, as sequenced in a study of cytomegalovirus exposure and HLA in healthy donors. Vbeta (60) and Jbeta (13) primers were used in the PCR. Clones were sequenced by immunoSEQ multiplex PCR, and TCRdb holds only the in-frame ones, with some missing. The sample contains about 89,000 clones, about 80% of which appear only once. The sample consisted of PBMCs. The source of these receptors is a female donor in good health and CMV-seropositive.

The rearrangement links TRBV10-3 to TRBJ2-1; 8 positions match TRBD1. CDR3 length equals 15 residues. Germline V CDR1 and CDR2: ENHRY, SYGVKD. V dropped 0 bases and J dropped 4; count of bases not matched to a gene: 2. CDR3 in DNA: TGTGCCATCAGTGAGTCGGGGACAGGATACAATGAGCAGTTCTTC. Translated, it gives CAISESGTGYNEQFF.

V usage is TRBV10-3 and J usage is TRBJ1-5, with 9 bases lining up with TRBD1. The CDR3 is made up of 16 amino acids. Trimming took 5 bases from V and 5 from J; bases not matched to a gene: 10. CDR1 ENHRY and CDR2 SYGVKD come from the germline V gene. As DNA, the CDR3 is TGTGCCATCAGTCCGACGGACAGGGGTGGGGATCAGCCCCAGCATTTT. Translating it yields CAISPTDRGGDQPQHF.

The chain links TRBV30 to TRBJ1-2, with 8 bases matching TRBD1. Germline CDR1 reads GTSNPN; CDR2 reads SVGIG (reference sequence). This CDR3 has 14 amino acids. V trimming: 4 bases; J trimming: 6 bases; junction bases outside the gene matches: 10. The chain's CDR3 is CAWIPRTGQNGYTF. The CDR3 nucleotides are TGTGCCTGGATTCCCCGGACAGGGCAGAATGGCTACACCTTC.

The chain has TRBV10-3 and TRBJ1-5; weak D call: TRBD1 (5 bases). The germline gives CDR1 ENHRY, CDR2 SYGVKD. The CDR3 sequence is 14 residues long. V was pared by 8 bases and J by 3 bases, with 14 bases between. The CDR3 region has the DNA TGTGCCATCCGGGCGGGAGGGGACAATCAGCCCCAGCATTTT. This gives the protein CAIRAGGDNQPQHF.

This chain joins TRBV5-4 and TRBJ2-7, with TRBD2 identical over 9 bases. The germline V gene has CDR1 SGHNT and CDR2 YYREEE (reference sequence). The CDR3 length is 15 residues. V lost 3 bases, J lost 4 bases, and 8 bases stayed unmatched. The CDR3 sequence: CASSWGGGRGYEQYF. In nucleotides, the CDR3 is TGTGCCAGCAGCTGGGGAGGCGGGAGGGGGTACGAGCAGTACTTC.

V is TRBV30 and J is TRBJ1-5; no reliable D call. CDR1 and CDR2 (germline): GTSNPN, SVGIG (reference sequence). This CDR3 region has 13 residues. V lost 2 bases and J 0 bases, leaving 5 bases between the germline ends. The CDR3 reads CAWSMSSNQPQHF. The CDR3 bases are TGTGCCTGGAGTATGAGTAGCAATCAGCCCCAGCATTTT.

The CDR3 DNA follows: TGTGCCAGCAGCGAAACTAGCACAGATACGCAGTATTTT. It codes for CASSETSTDTQYF. The rearrangement links TRBV7-2 to TRBJ2-3; unclear D gene. The CDR3 length is 13 residues. V was clipped by 5 bases and J by 0 bases, with 6 bases between them. CDR1 is SGHTA and CDR2 is FQGNSA in the germline V gene.

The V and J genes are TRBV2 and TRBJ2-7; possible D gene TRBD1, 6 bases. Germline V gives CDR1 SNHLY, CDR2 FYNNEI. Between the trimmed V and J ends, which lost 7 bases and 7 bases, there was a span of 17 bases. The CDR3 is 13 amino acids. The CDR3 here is CASTPGQKREQYF. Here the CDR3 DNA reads TGTGCCAGCACCCCGGGACAAAAACGAGAGCAGTACTTC.

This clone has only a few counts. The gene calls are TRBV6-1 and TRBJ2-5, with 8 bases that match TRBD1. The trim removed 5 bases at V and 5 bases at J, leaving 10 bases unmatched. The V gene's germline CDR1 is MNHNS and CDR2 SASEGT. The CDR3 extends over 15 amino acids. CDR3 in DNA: TGTGCCAGCAGTATACTCCAGGGGGCGGGGGAGACCCAGTACTTC. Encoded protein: CASSILQGAGETQYF.